The TCR beta chain described here comes from a study of blood T cell repertoires in COVID-19. On the study more broadly: Samples taken during acute and convalescent COVID-19 were collected in the United States, Italy and Spain. T cells, B-cell-depleted T cells, or PBMCs supplied cDNA or gDNA.

The germline CDR1 and CDR2 sequences are LNHDA and SQIVND (reference sequence). The CDR3 runs to 15 residues. The junction had 11 bases not matched to a gene; V was cut back by 4 bases and J by 7 bases. This clone was detected only once. As originally analysed: Reference gene primer amplification gave nucleated cell count estimates. TCRdb's copy holds only in-frame clones and misses some; the assay was immunoSEQ multiplex PCR. For V, J and clone size, that table is used; D and trimming come from the DNA. Of some 90,000 clones in the sample, around three quarters are singletons; the top ten hold around 10%.

This chain joins TRBV19 and TRBJ1-2; 8 positions match TRBD1. The sequencing input was peripheral blood. The origin of this receptor is a woman aged 70-85 years with acute or convalescent COVID-19. The CDR3 coding sequence is TGTGCCAGTAGTACACCAGGACAGGGACCTCTTGGCTACACCTTC. Residues: CASSTPGQGPLGYTF.